Listed below are T cell receptor beta chains from one sample, sequenced in a study of shared clonotypes between healthy human individuals. Repertoires were generated with immunoSEQ multiplex PCR, while TCRdb's copy carries only in-frame clones and drops some. The top ten hold 0.11% of the sample, which has some 630,000 clones, about 96% seen once. Source material: naive CD8+ T cells sorted from blood. Every receptor here comes from a woman aged 25 to 39 in good health. CDR3s include the opening cysteine and the closing phenylalanine or tryptophan. The D gene is left open where the match is weak. Rows give clone size only sometimes, using once, few, many, or a class for an expanded clone.

d_gene	v_gene	abundance	j_gene	CDR3aa	CDR3nt
NA	TRBV19	NA	TRBJ2-5	CASSIGVSGQETQYF	TGTGCCAGTAGTATAGGGGTCAGCGGTCAAGAGACCCAGTACTTC
TRBD2	TRBV2	NA	TRBJ2-3	CASFWGLASTDTQYF	TGTGCCAGCTTCTGGGGACTAGCGAGCACAGATACGCAGTATTTT
TRBD1	TRBV7-8	NA	TRBJ2-3	CASSSWTGGTDTQYF	TGTGCCAGCAGCTCCTGGACAGGGGGCACAGATACGCAGTATTTT
NA	TRBV25-1	NA	TRBJ2-1	CASSVSYNEQFF	TGTGCCAGCAGTGTCTCCTACAATGAGCAGTTCTTC
NA	TRBV11-2	once	TRBJ1-1	CASSLRGLGTEAFF	TGTGCCAGCAGCTTACGGGGTTTGGGGACTGAAGCTTTCTTT
NA	TRBV27	NA	TRBJ2-6	CASSFLDTLSGANVLTF	TGTGCCAGCAGTTTCTTGGACACCCTATCTGGGGCCAACGTCCTGACTTTC
TRBD1	TRBV5-1	NA	TRBJ2-2	CASSFRVVGTGPTGELFF	TGCGCCAGCAGCTTTCGCGTCGTCGGGACAGGCCCCACCGGGGAGCTGTTTTTT
TRBD1	TRBV7-9	NA	TRBJ1-1	CASSLPYRGLSTEAFF	TGTGCCAGCAGCTTACCCTACAGGGGGCTGAGCACTGAAGCTTTCTTT
TRBD1	TRBV6-5	NA	TRBJ1-1	CASSALGQGNTEAFF	TGTGCCAGCAGTGCATTGGGACAGGGGAACACTGAAGCTTTCTTT
NA	TRBV28	NA	TRBJ1-5	CASSPSGVWGRSNQPQHF	TGTGCCAGCAGTCCGTCTGGGGTGTGGGGGCGGAGTAATCAGCCCCAGCATTTT
TRBD1	TRBV6-5	NA	TRBJ2-1	CASREETGANEQFF	TGTGCCAGCAGAGAGGAGACAGGGGCCAATGAGCAGTTCTTC
TRBD1	TRBV9	NA	TRBJ2-1	CASSVDRGAYNEQFF	TGTGCCAGCAGCGTGGACAGGGGGGCATACAATGAGCAGTTCTTC
NA	TRBV4-1	NA	TRBJ2-4	CASSQDRGSNIQYF	TGCGCCAGCAGCCAAGACAGGGGATCGAACATTCAGTACTTC
NA	TRBV28	NA	TRBJ2-3	CASSLRDHSQYF	TGTGCCAGCAGTTTAAGAGACCATTCGCAGTATTTT